This T cell receptor (beta chain) derives from a study of OX40 agonist ivuxolimab in advanced cancers. The overall study: Age averaged 60 years (range roughly 20 to 90), and roughly 80% were male. Study results and caveats: The work left the antigen specificity of expanded peripheral T cells undetermined.

TCRdb's table, derived via immunoSEQ multiplex PCR, lists solely in-frame clones and lacks some. The sample consists of some 41,000 clones, 70% to 90% of them appearing once. From germline, CDR1 is SGHRS and CDR2 YFSETQ. The CDR3 has 14 amino acids. The germline V and J ends were trimmed by 0 bases and 5 bases, with 11 bases remaining between them. Remarks on this clone: Its target is not known.

The sequences come from CD4+ or CD8+ T cells sorted from blood, collected in a trial of the OX40 agonist ivuxolimab. This receptor was obtained from an adult with an advanced solid tumor such as melanoma, head and neck, liver or kidney cancer. The rearrangement links TRBV5-1 to TRBJ2-5; the D call may be TRBD1 or TRBD2 (5 bases each). The CDR3 region is CASSLDQGRETQYF. CDR3 coding DNA: TGCGCCAGCAGCTTGGACCAGGGACGGGAGACCCAGTACTTC.